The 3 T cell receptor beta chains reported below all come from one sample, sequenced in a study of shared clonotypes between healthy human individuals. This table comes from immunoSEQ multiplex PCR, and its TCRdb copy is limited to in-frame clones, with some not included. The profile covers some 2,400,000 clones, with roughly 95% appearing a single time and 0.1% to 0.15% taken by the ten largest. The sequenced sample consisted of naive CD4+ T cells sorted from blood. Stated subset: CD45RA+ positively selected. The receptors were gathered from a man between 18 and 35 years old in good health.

The CDR3 coding sequence is TGTGCCAGCAGCTTACAGGGGATTTCCTACGAGCAGTACTTC. Protein sequence: CASSLQGISYEQYF. The chain is built from TRBV5-4 and TRBJ2-7, with 7 bases identical to TRBD1. This CDR3 comprises 14 residues. Germline V gene data show CDR1 as SGHNT and CDR2 as YYREEE (reference sequence). V shed 2 bases and J 1 base; nucleotides not matched to a gene: 3.

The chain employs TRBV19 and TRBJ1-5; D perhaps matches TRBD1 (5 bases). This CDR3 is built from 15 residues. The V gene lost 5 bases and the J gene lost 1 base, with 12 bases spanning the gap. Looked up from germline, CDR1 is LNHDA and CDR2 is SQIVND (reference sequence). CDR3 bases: TGTGCCAGTAGTCCCTGGGGGGAAAGCAATCAGCCCCAGCATTTT. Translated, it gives CASSPWGESNQPQHF. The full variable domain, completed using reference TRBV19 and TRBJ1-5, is DGGITQSPKYLFRKEGQNVTLSCEQNLNHDAMYWYRQDPGQGLRLIYYSQIVNDFQKGDIAEGYSVSREKKESFPLTVTSAQKNPTAFYLCASSPWGESNQPQHFGDGTRLSIL.

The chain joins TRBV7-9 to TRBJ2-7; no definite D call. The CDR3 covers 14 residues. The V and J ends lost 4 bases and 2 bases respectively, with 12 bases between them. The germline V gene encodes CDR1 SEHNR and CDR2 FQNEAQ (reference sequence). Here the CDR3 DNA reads TGTGCCAGCAGCTCTTCTCTTTCAGCCTACGAGCAGTACTTC. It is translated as CASSSSLSAYEQYF.